Below, one T cell receptor beta chain is given with its context. Per the original data handling: Amplification of reference gene primers was used by the study to estimate nucleated cell counts. The assay was immunoSEQ multiplex PCR, and TCRdb's table has in-frame clones only and misses some. That table furnishes V, J and clone size, whereas the DNA furnished D and trimming. Of some 420,000 clones in the sample, 75% to 90% were seen once. Recruits, aged about 18 to 100 years, lived in 20 to 30 US areas. Cohort 3 recovered donors had two negative PCRs, clearance, or symptom resolution. This sample stems from a study of blood T cell repertoires in COVID-19. About the research overall: The cDNA or gDNA used as material had been derived from T cells, B-cell-depleted T cells, or PBMCs.

CDR1 and CDR2 (germline): SGHRS, YFSETQ. V was cut by 5 bases and J by 0 bases, with 12 bases left in between. The CDR3 is 16 amino acids. The TCR originated in a man younger than 40 who had recovered from COVID-19. V is TRBV5-1 and J is TRBJ2-6; D uncertain. The sequenced sample consisted of PBMCs or T cells enriched from blood (not recorded which). CDR3 nucleotide sequence: TGCGCCAGCAGGCCTCAACCTACCTCTGGGGCCAACGTCCTGACTTTC. It yields the protein CASRPQPTSGANVLTF.